Each of the 5 T cell receptor beta chains below was sequenced from the same sample in a study of technical replicates of blood from several donors. Measured with immunoSEQ multiplex PCR; TCRdb has only the in-frame clones, and not every one. In the table there are over 50,000 clones, roughly 97% of which are singletons. Source material: T cells isolated from PBMCs. These receptors all stem from a human donor in good health.

This clone was seen a single time. The V call is TRBV30, the J call TRBJ2-7; D perhaps matches TRBD2 (5 bases). The V gene's germline CDR1 is GTSNPN and CDR2 SVGIG (reference sequence). V dropped 4 bases and J dropped 4 bases, with 8 bases sitting between them. The CDR3 loop spans 11 amino acids. In DNA, the CDR3 is TGTGCCTGGACTAGCAGTTACGAGCAGTACTTC. It codes for CAWTSSYEQYF.

This sequence joins TRBV6-1 and TRBJ2-3; 7 bases map to TRBD2. Germline values: CDR1 MNHNS, CDR2 SASEGT. The V and J ends lost 3 bases and 4 bases, in that order; junction bases with no gene match: 13. The CDR3 runs to 17 residues. The CDR3 bases are TGTGCCAGCAGTGACGGTTTCGGCGGGAGTGGGTCAGATACGCAGTATTTT. Protein: CASSDGFGGSGSDTQYF.

The CDR3 protein is CASSRLNTEAFF. The CDR3 bases are TGTGCCAGCAGCAGGTTGAACACTGAAGCTTTCTTT. The V gene is TRBV6-1, the J gene TRBJ1-1, with D unclear. CDR1 is MNHNS and CDR2 is SASEGT in the germline V gene. The V end was cut by 6 bases, the J end by 0 bases, with 5 bases between. CDR3 length equals 12 residues.

This chain uses TRBV19 with TRBJ2-7; 11 nucleotides line up with TRBD2. Per the germline V gene, CDR1 is LNHDA and CDR2 is SQIVND (reference sequence). Germline trimming cut 0 bases from V and 0 bases from J; bases unmatched to any gene: 4. The CDR3 runs 17 residues. In nucleotides, the CDR3 is TGTGCCAGTAGTATAGAAACCGGGACTAGCGGCTCCTACGAGCAGTACTTC. This encodes CASSIETGTSGSYEQYF.

The chain joins TRBV11-2 to TRBJ1-1; D is ambiguous. Trimming shortened V by 4 bases and J by 2 bases, and 17 bases separated the two germline ends. CDR1 is SGHAT, CDR2 FQNNGV, per germline. CDR3 length: 16 residues. CDR3 DNA: TGTGCCAGCAGCTCCCGTTACCACCCGCGCAACACTGAAGCTTTCTTT. The encoded protein is CASSSRYHPRNTEAFF.